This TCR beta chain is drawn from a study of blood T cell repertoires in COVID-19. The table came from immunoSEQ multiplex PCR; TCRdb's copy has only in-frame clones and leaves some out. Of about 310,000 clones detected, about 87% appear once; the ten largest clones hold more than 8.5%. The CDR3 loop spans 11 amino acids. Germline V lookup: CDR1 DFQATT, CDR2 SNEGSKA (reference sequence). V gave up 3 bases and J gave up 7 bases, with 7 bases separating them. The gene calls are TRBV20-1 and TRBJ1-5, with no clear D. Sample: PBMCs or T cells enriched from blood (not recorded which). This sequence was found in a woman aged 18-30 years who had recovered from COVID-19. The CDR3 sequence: CSASGGQPQHF. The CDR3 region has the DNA TGCAGTGCTAGCGGCGGGCAGCCCCAGCATTTT.